This T cell receptor (beta chain) was found in a study of T-cell memory formation after mild COVID-19. General study results and limits: While clones contracting from day 15 to 85 were balanced between CD4 and CD8, later expanders leaned CD4+.

The sample holds a few counts of this clonotype. Its antigen remains unknown. TCRdb ran MiXCR on the 5' RACE reads and lists one entry per CDR3 protein. The sample holds 300,000 to 400,000 distinct CDR3 sequences, approximately 15% seen once. CDR1 MGHRA and CDR2 YSYEKL come from the germline V gene. The CDR3 has 16 residues. V was clipped by 0 bases and J by 5 bases, with 11 bases between them. The chain joins TRBV4-1 to TRBJ1-6; a weak D match, TRBD1 (6 bases). The specimen was PBMCs or a T cell subset sorted from them (not recorded which). This sequence originates from a man between 18 and 35 years old who had mild COVID-19 (a few samples of this study predate the infection). Cell type and time point are not known. The CDR3 loop reads CASSQDRGADNSPLHF. The CDR3 region has the DNA TGCGCCAGCAGCCAAGATCGGGGGGCCGATAATTCACCCCTCCACTTT.